These 30 T cell receptor beta chains were sequenced from one sample in a study of Ad26.COV2.S vaccination and SARS-CoV-2 variants. Treatment here: around 19 received Ad26.COV2.S at low or high dose, single or two shots; 5 received placebo; per-sample allocation not given. The samples were gathered on day 63 after the first injection of vaccine or placebo. Data came from immunoSEQ multiplex PCR; TCRdb stores just in-frame clones and leaves some out. The sample has roughly 450,000 clones, 75% to 95% seen once. Material: peripheral blood, obtained in a trial of Ad26.COV2.S vaccine versus placebo. The receptors originated from a person aged 18-60 years who received the Ad26.COV2.S COVID-19 vaccine or a placebo.

The CDR3, as DNA: TGCAGCGTTGAAAAAGCGGGAGACAACACAGATACGCAGTATTTT. Amino acid sequence: CSVEKAGDNTDTQYF. The rearrangement joins TRBV29-1 to TRBJ2-3; 8 bases match TRBD2. Germline CDR1 is SQVTM and CDR2 is ANQGSEA. V shed 2 bases, J shed 2 bases, and the junction held 6 bases outside the gene matches. The CDR3 extends over 15 amino acids.

This clone came up a few times. The V gene is TRBV29-1, the J gene TRBJ1-2, with D perhaps TRBD1 (5 bases). The V end was cut by 6 bases, the J end by 4 bases, with 12 bases between. The CDR3 is made up of 12 amino acids. Germline V gene sequence: CDR1 SQVTM, CDR2 ANQGSEA. For the CDR3, the DNA is TGCAGCGTCGCCGGGACGGTCTATGGCTACACCTTC. Translation: CSVAGTVYGYTF.

This chain connects TRBV4-1 to TRBJ2-1; 16 bases match TRBD2. The CDR3 is 16 residues long. In germline, CDR1 is MGHRA, CDR2 YSYEKL. V gave up 6 bases and J gave up 5 bases; unmatched junction bases: 4. CDR3 sequence: CASRMGLAGGDNEQFF. The CDR3 nucleotides are TGCGCCAGCAGAATGGGACTAGCGGGAGGGGACAATGAGCAGTTCTTC.

The chain has TRBV15 and TRBJ2-5; 7 nucleotides match TRBD2. This CDR3 spans 16 amino acids. Trimming at V came to 5 bases and at J to 4 bases, leaving 13 bases not matched to a gene. Germline V gene lookup returns CDR1 LNHNV and CDR2 YYDKDF (reference sequence). The CDR3 DNA follows: TGTGCCACCAGCGTGGGGCTCGCGGGAGTATCAGAGACCCAGTACTTC. This sequence encodes CATSVGLAGVSETQYF.

The V and J genes are TRBV7-2 and TRBJ2-1; 10 positions match TRBD1. J gave up 5 bases and V 5 bases, and 9 bases lay outside the gene matches. There are 16 residues in the CDR3. CDR1 and CDR2 (germline): SGHTA, FQGNSA. The CDR3 sequence is CASSRAGTGVDNEQFF. CDR3 in DNA: TGTGCCAGCAGCCGTGCCGGGACAGGGGTTGACAATGAGCAGTTCTTC.

The V gene is TRBV12-3 or TRBV12-4, the J gene TRBJ2-1; 7 nucleotides agree with TRBD2. The CDR3 loop spans 12 amino acids. Unmatched junction bases numbered 10, after V lost 7 bases and J lost 13 bases. CDR3 residues: CASTLGGTTQFF. The CDR3 region has the DNA TGTGCCAGCACACTCGGGGGGACTACCCAGTTCTTC.

The chain is built from TRBV19 and TRBJ1-5; tentative D call: TRBD1 (5 bases). The CDR3 sequence is 13 residues long. V shed 5 bases and J shed 7 bases, with 12 bases lying between them. Germline-derived CDR1 and CDR2 are LNHDA and SQIVND (reference sequence). The CDR3 DNA reads as TGTGCCAGTAGTCCACAGGAGCGGCAGCCCCAGCATTTT. This sequence encodes CASSPQERQPQHF.

The V gene is TRBV30, the J gene TRBJ1-5, with D maybe TRBD1 (6 bases). The CDR3 consists of 14 residues. Trimming pared 5 bases from V and 2 bases from J, leaving 13 bases between. The germline V gene encodes CDR1 GTSNPN and CDR2 SVGIG (reference sequence). The CDR3 bases are TGTGCCTGGGGGGAACGACAGGGCAATCAGCCCCAGCATTTT. This encodes CAWGERQGNQPQHF.

This clone was picked up one time. The chain employs TRBV13 and TRBJ2-6; 13 nucleotides align to TRBD2. Losses at the gene ends were 5 bases for V and 0 bases for J; bases not matched to a gene: 22. The CDR3 has 24 amino acids. Germline V gives CDR1 PRHDT, CDR2 FYEKMQ (reference sequence). CDR3 loop: CASSGGSGLAGFGRPNSGANVLTF. The CDR3 region has the DNA TGTGCCAGCAGCGGGGGCTCGGGACTAGCGGGATTTGGTCGACCAAACTCTGGGGCCAACGTCCTGACTTTC.

The chain links TRBV4-1 to TRBJ2-3; the match to TRBD2 covers 12 bases. This CDR3 has 18 residues. CDR1 is MGHRA, CDR2 YSYEKL, per germline. V gave up 3 bases and J gave up 1 base; unmatched junction bases: 8. CDR3 DNA: TGCGCCAGCAGCCAGAGGACTAGCGGGGCCGGAGGCACAGATACGCAGTATTTT. As protein: CASSQRTSGAGGTDTQYF.

The V gene is TRBV23-1, the J gene TRBJ2-7; D might be TRBD1 (6 bases). TRBV23-1 is sorted into the ORF group, with uncertain function. V was shortened by 4 bases and J by 3 bases, with 31 bases between the two germline ends. The CDR3 consists of 20 residues. CDR3 in DNA: TGCGCCAGCAGTCCCAAAAACAGGGCTATGACTCGGGGTCGGAACTACGAGCAGTACTTC. This gives the protein CASSPKNRAMTRGRNYEQYF.

Written as DNA, the CDR3 is TGTGCCAGCAGCTCCCCGGGACAGGGGAACACTGAAGCTTTCTTT. It is translated as CASSSPGQGNTEAFF. This sequence joins TRBV5-5 and TRBJ1-1; 9 nucleotides align to TRBD1. V shed 3 bases and J 1 base; nucleotides not matched to a gene: 4. CDR3 size: 15 residues. Looked up from germline, CDR1 is SGHKS and CDR2 is YYEKEE (reference sequence). Drawing the rest from reference TRBV5-5 and TRBJ1-1, the complete variable domain is DAGVTQSPTHLIKTRGQQVTLRCSPISGHKSVSWYQQVLGQGPQFIFQYYEKEERGRGNFPDRFSARQFPNYSSELNVNALLLGDSALYLCASSSPGQGNTEAFFGQGTRLTVV.

This clone appeared a single time. In DNA form, the CDR3 reads TGTGCCAGCAGTTACCGTCTAGCGGGGACCTACAATGAGCAGTTCTTC. Translation gives CASSYRLAGTYNEQFF. This chain joins TRBV6-5 and TRBJ2-1; 9 nucleotides line up with TRBD2. The V and J ends lost 2 bases and 2 bases, in that order; junction bases with no gene match: 4. Germline assignment: CDR1 MNHEY and CDR2 SVGAGI. The CDR3 is made up of 16 amino acids.

This sequence joins TRBV27 and TRBJ2-1, with D uncertain. The CDR3 is 15 residues long. Trimming removed 5 bases from V and 5 bases from J, with 16 bases in between. The germline CDR1 and CDR2 sequences are MNHEY and SMNVEV (reference sequence). The CDR3 coding sequence is TGTGCCAGCAGTCCGAAGGCACTTCAACACAATGAGCAGTTCTTC. It is translated as CASSPKALQHNEQFF.

V is TRBV19 and J is TRBJ1-5; D gene uncertain. Per the germline V gene, CDR1 is LNHDA and CDR2 is SQIVND (reference sequence). This CDR3 is built from 15 residues. V lost 6 bases to trimming and J lost 0 bases, with 12 bases between them. The chain's CDR3 is CASSPDTYSNQPQHF. The CDR3 coding sequence is TGTGCCAGTAGCCCAGACACCTATAGCAATCAGCCCCAGCATTTT.

V gene TRBV12-3 or TRBV12-4 combines with J gene TRBJ2-5; 7 nucleotides line up with TRBD1. V lost 5 bases, J lost 5 bases, and 5 bases stayed unmatched. This CDR3 region has 13 residues. CDR3 coding DNA: TGTGCCAGCAGTCCGACAGGGTCGGAGACCCAGTACTTC. It specifies CASSPTGSETQYF.

The V gene is TRBV28, the J gene TRBJ1-5; D not certain. The germline V gene has CDR1 MDHEN and CDR2 SYDVKM. V was pared by 6 bases and J by 4 bases, with 25 bases between. The CDR3 is 18 amino acids. The chain's CDR3 is CASSEGVGIPLWNQPQHF. CDR3 nucleotides: TGTGCCAGCAGCGAAGGCGTGGGGATCCCCCTTTGGAATCAGCCCCAGCATTTT. Supplemented by reference TRBV28 and TRBJ1-5, the full variable domain reads DVKVTQSSRYLVKRTGEKVFLECVQDMDHENMFWYRQDPGLGLRLIYFSYDVKMKEKGDIPEGYSVSREKKERFSLILESASTNQTSMYLCASSEGVGIPLWNQPQHFGDGTRLSIL.

This chain uses TRBV25-1 with TRBJ2-7; D tentatively fits TRBD1 or TRBD2 (7 bases each). V was trimmed by 5 bases and J by 0 bases, leaving 20 bases between them. This CDR3 is built from 17 residues. Per the germline V gene, CDR1 is MGHDK and CDR2 is SYGVNS. The CDR3 sequence: CASSSGTADARSYEQYF. In DNA form, the CDR3 reads TGTGCCAGCAGTAGCGGGACAGCGGATGCCCGCTCCTACGAGCAGTACTTC.

This clone came up once. The chain recombines TRBV6-5 with TRBJ2-5; 8 nucleotides align to TRBD2. CDR1 MNHEY and CDR2 SVGAGI come from the germline V gene. V shed 0 bases and J 5 bases; nucleotides not matched to a gene: 8. The length of the CDR3 is 16 residues. The chain's CDR3 is CASSYSTFAGGETQYF. The CDR3 nucleotides are TGTGCCAGCAGTTACTCGACGTTTGCGGGAGGTGAGACCCAGTACTTC.

This rearrangement joins TRBV10-3 to TRBJ2-3; D possibly corresponds to TRBD2 (5 bases). Germline CDR1 and CDR2: ENHRY and SYGVKD. This CDR3 has 16 amino acids. The ends were cut back, 0 bases at V and 4 bases at J, with 14 bases in the middle. The CDR3 DNA is TGTGCCATCAGTGAGTCGTTCCTAGCACAGCCAGATACGCAGTATTTT. The encoded protein is CAISESFLAQPDTQYF.

In this sample, this clone turned up a few times. The genes are TRBV7-9 and TRBJ2-7, with TRBD1 matching 9 bases. CDR1 and CDR2 (germline): SEHNR, FQNEAQ (reference sequence). The CDR3 is 14 residues long. Unmatched junction bases numbered 1, after V lost 2 bases and J lost 2 bases. The CDR3 nucleotides read TGTGCCAGCAGCTTACGGGACAGGGCCTACGAGCAGTACTTC. Its translation is CASSLRDRAYEQYF.

The CDR3 DNA follows: TGTGCCAGCAGTTACTCGACCCCCGGCTCTGGAAACACCATATATTTT. This encodes CASSYSTPGSGNTIYF. The rearrangement uses TRBV6-2 or TRBV6-3 and TRBJ1-3, with no clear D. This CDR3 contains 16 residues. V was pared by 0 bases and J by 0 bases, with 9 bases between. Germline V gene sequence: CDR1 MNHEY, CDR2 SVGEGT.

J is TRBJ2-7 and V is TRBV7-9, with a weak D call TRBD1 (6 bases). Germline CDR1 and CDR2: SEHNR and FQNEAQ (reference sequence). V gave up 2 bases and J gave up 0 bases, with 11 bases separating them. This CDR3 contains 15 residues. CDR3 sequence (DNA): TGTGCCAGCAGCTTAACAGGGATCGGCTCCTACGAGCAGTACTTC. Translating it yields CASSLTGIGSYEQYF.

The rearrangement joins TRBV10-2 to TRBJ2-7; 11 nucleotides line up with TRBD1. The CDR3 has 14 residues. V lost 5 bases to trimming and J lost 4 bases; unmatched junction nucleotides: 4. Germline CDR1 reads WSHSY; CDR2 reads SAAADI. CDR3 coding DNA: TGCGCCAGCAGTACCGGGACAGGGGGTTACGAGCAGTACTTC. Its protein product is CASSTGTGGYEQYF.

V gene TRBV5-4 combines with J gene TRBJ1-2; D is ambiguous. The ends were cut back, 4 bases at V and 0 bases at J, with 1 base in the middle. There are 11 residues in the CDR3. CDR1 is SGHNT and CDR2 is YYREEE in the germline V gene (reference sequence). The DNA of the CDR3 is TGTGCCAGCAGCACTAACTATGGCTACACCTTC. Its translation is CASSTNYGYTF.

This sequence joins TRBV3-1 (or the pseudogene TRBV3-2) and TRBJ2-2, with D possibly being TRBD2 (5 bases). Trimming removed 2 bases at V and 5 bases at J, with 12 bases between. CDR1 and CDR2 from the germline V gene are LGHDT and YNNKEL (reference sequence). The CDR3 loop spans 15 amino acids. CDR3 amino acids: CASSQRSRDTGELFF. CDR3 nucleotide sequence: TGTGCCAGCAGCCAAAGATCCCGGGATACCGGGGAGCTGTTTTTT.

This chain joins TRBV7-2 and TRBJ2-7; D is unclear. The V and J ends lost 5 bases and 3 bases respectively, with 8 bases between them. The germline CDR1 and CDR2 sequences are SGHTA and FQGNSA. The CDR3 totals 12 residues. The CDR3 DNA follows: TGTGCCAGCAGCAGCTACAACTACGAGCAGTACTTC. Its protein is CASSSYNYEQYF.

The V call is TRBV9, the J call TRBJ2-2; D gene uncertain. Per the germline V gene, CDR1 is SGDLS and CDR2 is YYNGEE. The V end lost 4 bases, the J end lost 4 bases, and 8 bases lay between the germline ends. The length of the CDR3 is 13 residues. CDR3 loop: CASSPASTGELFF. The CDR3 region has the DNA TGTGCCAGCAGCCCCGCGAGCACCGGGGAGCTGTTTTTT.

The J gene is TRBJ1-2, the V gene TRBV5-6; D remains unclear. Germline CDR1 reads SGHDT; CDR2 reads YYEEEE. Between the trimmed V and J ends, which lost 2 bases and 4 bases, there was a span of 15 bases. This CDR3 has 15 amino acids. The CDR3 coding sequence is TGTGCCAGCAGCTTAATGGCCAACACGGGCTATGGCTACACCTTC. Its protein product is CASSLMANTGYGYTF.

CDR3 nucleotides: TGCGCCAGCAGCCCTACTGGCGGGGCCGCCTACGAGCAGTACTTC. This gives the protein CASSPTGGAAYEQYF. This chain connects TRBV5-1 to TRBJ2-7; D perhaps matches TRBD2 (6 bases). Germline CDR1 SGHRS, CDR2 YFSETQ. This CDR3 region has 15 residues. Trimming left V 4 bases short and J 2 bases short, with 16 bases between.